This T cell receptor beta chain was identified in a study of T cell repertoires in cytomegalovirus infection. This clonotype came up a few times. The target antigen is unknown. The ends were cut back, 5 bases at V and 0 bases at J, with 11 bases in the middle. This CDR3 contains 15 residues. Germline assignment: CDR1 MNHNY and CDR2 SVGAGI (reference sequence). MiXCR, run by TCRdb on the reads, gives a single entry per CDR3 protein. In the table there are 650,000 to 850,000 distinct CDR3 sequences, about 29% of which are singletons. The J gene is TRBJ2-1, the V gene TRBV6-6; D is unclear. This sample comprised cultured CD8+ T cells from PBMCs, obtained from culture after CMV antigen stimulation. This clonotype was obtained from a human donor in good health (CMV status not recorded). Some clones in this sample may be carry-over from other donors' samples. CDR3 sequence reads: CASSNDWASYNEQFF. The CDR3 DNA is TGTGCCAGCAGTAATGACTGGGCCTCCTACAATGAGCAGTTCTTC.